The T cell receptor beta chain described here comes from a study of monozygotic twins with inflammatory bowel disease (dated by TCRdb to between 2018 and 2021). Context from the whole study: A total of roughly 28 monozygotic twin pairs were included in the full study, comprising nine German pairs (four IBD-concordant, five IBD-discordant) and 19 IBD-discordant Danish pairs. The search for disease-associated traits relied mainly on comparing IBD patients with their genetically identical healthy co-twins within discordant pairs. Each individual had, on average, about 151 000 unique TCRalpha sequences and 181 000 unique TCRbeta sequences available for analysis. On the study overall, not on this receptor specifically: Fewer clonotypes were shared with other individuals by IBD patients than by healthy twins, most markedly in patients showing signs of disease activity. No difference in repertoire similarity was observed between concordant and discordant twins, possibly owing to limited statistical power. Because patients were on differing immunosuppressive treatments, the repertoires may have picked up extra background noise and inter-individual variability. A decrease in TCRbeta repertoire diversity, as measured by inverse Simpson index, was observed in IBD patients compared with their healthy co-twins. The results gave no support for a single strong signal or clonotype linked to IBD. Distinction between different T cell subtypes could not be achieved in the analysis.

The library came from 5' RACE. Each TCR library was prepared from 3,000 to 4,000 ng of total RNA. For each sample, cDNA synthesis was carried out in eight separate reactions using SMARTScribe reverse transcriptase. Unique molecular identifiers containing a 6-nucleotide sample barcode were introduced through template switching during cDNA synthesis. Amplification of TCRalpha and TCRbeta cDNA involved two nested PCRs of 16 and 9 cycles, and each PCR was followed by bead purification. Before amplification, the cDNA was treated with uracil DNA-glycosylase and purified using the QIAquick PCR purification kit. The second PCR was the step at which Illumina TruSeq-compatible adapters and sample-specific barcodes were added. Library quality and concentration were assessed using TapeStation and Qubit, and roughly 5 ng of each library was pooled. Sequencing of the pooled libraries was done on an Illumina HiSeq2500 single-index Rapid Run using custom sequencing primers and 2 x 100 bp reads. In the paper's pipeline: PCR and sequencing errors were corrected by UMI-based consensus assembly using MiGEC version 1.2.6. MiXCR version 2.1.1 was used for V(D)J alignment, clonotype assembly and CDR3 extraction. Gene usage, clonotype sharing and MAIT/NKT TCR abundance were normalised by analysing the top 1000, 10 000 and 20 000 clonotypes per sample. Diversity was computed as the inverse Simpson index with the vegan R package after downsampling to 27 000 UMIs. Paired Mann-Whitney U tests were applied to discordant twin pairs, with Benjamini-Hochberg correction for multiple testing. With the reads reprocessed by TCRdb, a single entry stands for each CDR3 protein sequence and no DNA is reported. TCRdb's processing, not the authors' own work, is the source of the V and J calls. The sample table includes 400,000 to 500,000 distinct CDR3 sequences. The ten largest make up about 2.3% of the sample.

For this clonotype: Its antigen specificity is not known.

Reading from cysteine to phenylalanine, the CDR3 counts 13 amino acids. Only the protein is on record. According to the germline V gene, CDR1 reads SGDLS and CDR2 reads YYNGEE. From each donor, a 2.5 ml peripheral blood sample was drawn into PAXgene tubes and stored at -80 degrees C. Without any T cell sorting, total RNA was extracted from whole blood using the PAXgene blood miRNA kit on an automated QIAcube. Deep TCRalpha and TCRbeta repertoire profiling with unique molecular barcoding was performed on peripheral blood of monozygotic twin pairs concordant or discordant for inflammatory bowel disease. For every twin pair, smoking habits were documented, and each individual was categorised as a current, former or never smoker.

This clonotype was obtained from a human donor with ulcerative colitis or Crohn's disease, or a healthy co-twin of an affected twin (not recorded which). The material sequenced was blood. The receptor chain draws on TRBV9 and TRBJ2-1. The CDR3 region reads CASSVATKGEQFF.